This T cell receptor (beta chain) emerged from a study of beta chain features in type 1 diabetes. Study-wide findings and caveats: Patients with Type 1 diabetes showed moderately but significantly shorter TCRB CDR3s in all four CD4+ subsets.

CDR1 KGHSH and CDR2 LQKENI come from the germline V gene. The V and J ends lost 3 bases and 0 bases respectively, with 12 bases between them. This CDR3 region has 16 residues. On this clone: Its matching antigen is unknown.

Expressed TCRB transcripts were sequenced after all isolated RNA was converted to cDNA. The assay was immunoSEQ multiplex PCR, and TCRdb's table has in-frame clones only and misses some. The profile shows under 200,000 clones, approximately 9.9% of them singletons. This clonotype was sampled from a woman aged 18-29 years in good health. Sequenced input: central memory CD4+ T cells from blood. This chain uses TRBV18 with TRBJ1-3, with D unresolved. CDR3 protein: CASSPSAGFSGNTIYF. CDR3 in DNA: TGTGCCAGCTCACCTTCGGCGGGCTTCTCTGGAAACACCATATATTTT.